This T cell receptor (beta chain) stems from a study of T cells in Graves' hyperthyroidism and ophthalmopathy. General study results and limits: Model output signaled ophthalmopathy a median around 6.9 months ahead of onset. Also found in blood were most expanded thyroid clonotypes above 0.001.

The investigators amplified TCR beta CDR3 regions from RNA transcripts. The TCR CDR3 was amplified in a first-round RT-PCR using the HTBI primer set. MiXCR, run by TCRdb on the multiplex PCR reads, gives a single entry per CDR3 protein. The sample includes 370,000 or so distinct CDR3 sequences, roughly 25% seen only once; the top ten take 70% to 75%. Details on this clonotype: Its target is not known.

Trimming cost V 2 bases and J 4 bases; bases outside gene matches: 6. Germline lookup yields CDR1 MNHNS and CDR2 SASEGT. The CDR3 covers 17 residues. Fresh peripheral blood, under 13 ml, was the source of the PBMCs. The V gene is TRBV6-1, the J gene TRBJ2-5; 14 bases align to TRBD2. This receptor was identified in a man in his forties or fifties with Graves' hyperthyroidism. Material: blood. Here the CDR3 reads CASSELTSGRAGETQYF. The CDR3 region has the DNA TGTGCCAGCAGTGAACTGACTAGCGGGAGGGCCGGAGAGACCCAGTACTTC.